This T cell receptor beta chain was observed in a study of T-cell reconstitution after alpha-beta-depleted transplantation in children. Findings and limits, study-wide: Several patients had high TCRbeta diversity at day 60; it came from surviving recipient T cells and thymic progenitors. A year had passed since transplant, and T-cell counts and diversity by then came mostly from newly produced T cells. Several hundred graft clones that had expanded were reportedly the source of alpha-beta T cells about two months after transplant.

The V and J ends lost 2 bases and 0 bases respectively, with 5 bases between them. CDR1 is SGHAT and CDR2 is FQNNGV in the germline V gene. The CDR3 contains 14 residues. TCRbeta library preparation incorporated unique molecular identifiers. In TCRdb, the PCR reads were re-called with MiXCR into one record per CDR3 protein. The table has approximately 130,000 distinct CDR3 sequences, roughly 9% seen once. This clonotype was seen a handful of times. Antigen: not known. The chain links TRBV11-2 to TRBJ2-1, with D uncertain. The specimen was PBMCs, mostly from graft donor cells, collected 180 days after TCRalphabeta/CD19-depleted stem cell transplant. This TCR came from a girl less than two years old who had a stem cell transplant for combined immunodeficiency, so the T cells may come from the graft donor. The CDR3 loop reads CASSLSVSYNEQFF. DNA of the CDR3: TGTGCCAGCAGCTTATCGGTCTCCTACAATGAGCAGTTCTTC.